The 32 T cell receptor beta chains given below trace back to one sample, sequenced in a study of tumor and adjacent non-tumor tissue in lung cancer. No cell sorting was done before RNA was extracted from the tissue. This non-tumor lung sample came from over 3 cm beyond the tumor edge. TCRbeta libraries were built with three rounds of nested PCR, modified from ARM-PCR. TCRdb independently ran MiXCR on the multiplex PCR reads; one entry per CDR3 protein. This sample has approximately 90,000 distinct CDR3 sequences; around three quarters occur once, and the top ten carry around a fifth. Sequencing input: distant non-tumor lung tissue. The receptors stem from a woman between 45 and 65 years old with non-small cell lung cancer.

The V and J genes are TRBV7-2 and TRBJ2-2; D is unclear. V lost 4 bases, J lost 7 bases, and 10 bases lay in between. The germline CDR1 and CDR2 sequences are SGHTA and FQGNSA. CDR3 length: 13 residues. The CDR3 protein is CASSSVPDGELFF. For the CDR3, the DNA is TGTGCCAGCAGCTCAGTTCCTGACGGGGAGCTGTTTTTT.

A word on this clonotype: Sequence at one end of the junction differs from germline and may be a read error. The gene calls are TRBV10-2 and TRBJ1-1; D unresolved. The CDR3 runs to 14 residues. CDR1 is WSHSY, CDR2 SAAADI, per germline. CDR3 in amino acids: CASIIGRLNSEALF. The CDR3 DNA reads TGCGCCAGCATTATAGGCCGACTGAACTCTGAAGCTCTCTTT.

In its sample, this clonotype was seen once. Here the CDR3 reads CSIRQGDERYF. The CDR3 bases are TGCAGCATCCGACAGGGGGACGAACGGTACTTC. This sequence joins TRBV29-1 and TRBJ2-7; 9 nucleotides align to TRBD1. Germline CDR1 and CDR2: SQVTM and ANQGSEA. J lost 12 bases, V lost 8 bases, and 11 bases had no gene match. CDR3 length equals 11 residues.

Regarding this clonotype: Without the conserved terminal phenylalanine or tryptophan, this CDR3 likely stems from a read error. The chain is built from TRBV6-1 and TRBJ2-1; 7 bases fit TRBD2. The CDR3 runs 15 residues. Per germline, CDR1 MNHNS and CDR2 SASEGT. The CDR3, as DNA: TGTGCCAGTAGTGAAGGGGTAGCGGGTGGCAATGAGCAGTTCCTC. This gives the protein CASSEGVAGGNEQFL.

Points on this clonotype: One end of the junction is discordant with germline, which a read error may explain. The rearrangement links TRBV6-5 to TRBJ1-4; D might be TRBD1 (5 bases). This CDR3 comprises 12 residues. Looked up from germline, CDR1 is MNHEY and CDR2 is SVGAGI. DNA of the CDR3: TGTGCCAACAGGACCCTGAATGAAAAACCGTTTTTT. Translating it yields CANRTLNEKPFF.

V and J are TRBV6-6 and TRBJ2-6; weak D call: TRBD2 (6 bases). Germline V gene sequence: CDR1 MNHNY, CDR2 SVGAGI (reference sequence). The CDR3 has 17 amino acids. CDR3 bases: TGTGCTAGCTTTGCGCTCGGACTAAGCTCTGGGGCCAACGTCCTGACTTTC. It yields the protein CASFALGLSSGANVLTF.

On this clonotype itself: At one end the junction does not follow the germline gene, possibly because of a read error. The chain is built from TRBV7-2 and TRBJ2-1, with TRBD2 identical over 12 bases. The CDR3 loop spans 15 amino acids. From germline, CDR1 is SGHTA and CDR2 FQGNSA. The CDR3 sequence: CAGSAMTSGSREQFF. The CDR3, as DNA: TGTGCCGGCAGCGCGATGACTAGCGGGAGCCGAGAGCAGTTCTTC. The full variable domain, rest sourced from reference TRBV7-2 and TRBJ2-1, is GAGVSQSPSNKVTEKGKDVELRCDPISGHTALYWYRQSLGQGLEFLIYFQGNSAPDKSGLPSDRFSAERTGGSVSTLTIQRTQQEDSAVYLCAGSAMTSGSREQFFGPGTRLTVL.

The J gene is TRBJ1-3, the V gene TRBV29-1; 7 nucleotides agree with TRBD1. The germline V gene has CDR1 SQVTM and CDR2 ANQGSEA. The length of the CDR3 is 16 residues. CDR3 bases: TGCGGTGTTGAAAGCCCAGGCAGGGACAGCGGAAACACCATATATTTT. It encodes CGVESPGRDSGNTIYF. Full variable domain (missing parts from reference TRBV29-1 and TRBJ1-3): SAVISQKPSRDICQRGTSLTIQCQVDSQVTMMFWYRQQPGQSLTLIATANQGSEATYESGFVIDKFPISRPNLTFSTLTVSNMSPEDSSIYLCGVESPGRDSGNTIYFGEGSWLTVV.

Regarding this clonotype: A much larger clonotype is one base distant, so this may be a read error. The V gene is TRBV28, the J gene TRBJ1-5; TRBD1 agrees at 8 bases. The CDR3 loop spans 15 amino acids. Germline V gene data show CDR1 as MDHEN and CDR2 as SYDVKM. Trimming cost V 2 bases and J 2 bases; bases outside gene matches: 2. The CDR3 region is CASSLDRGGNQPQHF. CDR3 nucleotide sequence: TGTGCCAGCAGTTTAGACAGGGGAGGCAATCAGCCCCAGCATTTT.

About this clonotype itself: With a much larger clone just one base away, this may be a read error. This chain joins TRBV12-3 or TRBV12-4 and TRBJ2-1; D call uncertain. Trimming cost V 2 bases and J 9 bases, with 5 bases left between them. The length of the CDR3 is 11 residues. The DNA of the CDR3 is TGTGCCAGCAGTTTATCCCTTGAGCAGTTCTTC. Protein: CASSLSLEQFF.

Worth noting for this clonotype: The CDR3 does not close with the conserved phenylalanine or tryptophan, likely indicating a read error. The V and J genes are TRBV4-1 and TRBJ2-6; D may be TRBD2 (5 bases). This CDR3 spans 14 amino acids. The germline V gene encodes CDR1 MGHRA and CDR2 YSYEKL. This CDR3 reads CASSQDFGTNVLTY. In nucleotides, the CDR3 is TGCGCCAGCAGCCAGGACTTTGGGACCAACGTCCTGACTTAC.

This clonotype was counted a few times. This chain uses TRBV7-3 with TRBJ2-5; TRBD2 aligns across 9 bases. V was pared by 2 bases and J by 5 bases, with 15 bases of the junction left unmatched. The CDR3 length is 18 residues. CDR1 SGHTA and CDR2 FQGTGA come from the germline V gene. CDR3 amino acids: CASSLGGSSAGGLETQYF. CDR3 in DNA: TGTGCCAGCAGCTTAGGGGGAAGCTCAGCGGGAGGTTTGGAGACCCAGTACTTC.

This clonotype was detected ten times or more. For the CDR3, the DNA is TGTGCCAGCAGCTTAGCGCGGTCGACAGGGGGCGAGGGCAATGAGCAGTTCTTC. Translation gives CASSLARSTGGEGNEQFF. This sequence joins TRBV7-2 and TRBJ2-1; 10 nucleotides agree with TRBD1. Germline trimming cut 0 bases from V and 6 bases from J; bases unmatched to any gene: 11. This CDR3 spans 18 amino acids. Germline V gene lookup returns CDR1 SGHTA and CDR2 FQGNSA. The entire variable domain, with the rest obtained from reference TRBV7-2 and TRBJ2-1, is as follows: GAGVSQSPSNKVTEKGKDVELRCDPISGHTALYWYRQSLGQGLEFLIYFQGNSAPDKSGLPSDRFSAERTGGSVSTLTIQRTQQEDSAVYLCASSLARSTGGEGNEQFFGPGTRLTVL.

This clonotype has just one count. A read error is likely, as this CDR3 ends without the conserved phenylalanine or tryptophan. This chain links TRBV6-6 with TRBJ2-7; TRBD1 aligns across 8 bases. The CDR3 contains 15 residues. Germline CDR1 MNHNY, CDR2 SVGAGI (reference sequence). The chain's CDR3 is CASNYGTRGPYEQYI. The CDR3 DNA follows: TGTGCCAGCAATTACGGAACCAGGGGGCCCTACGAGCAGTACATC.

Concerning this clonotype: At one end, the junction sequence differs from germline, possibly due to a read error. The rearrangement links TRBV6-4 to TRBJ2-2; tentatively, D is TRBD1 or TRBD2 (6 bases each). Germline loops: CDR1 MRHNA, CDR2 SNTAGT. This CDR3 spans 14 amino acids. CDR3 region: CASSDRDNTGELLF. DNA for the CDR3: TGTGCCAGCAGTGACCGGGACAACACGGGGGAGCTGTTATTT.

As regards this clonotype: A much larger clonotype is one base distant, so this may be a read error. The rearrangement joins TRBV25-1 to TRBJ2-4; D unresolved. The CDR3 has 12 residues. CDR1 and CDR2 from the germline V gene are MGHDK and SYGVNS. Trimming pared 4 bases from V and 9 bases from J, leaving 10 bases between. In DNA, the CDR3 is TGTGCCAGCAGTGCATGGTTGGGCATTCAGTACTTC. Protein product: CASSAWLGIQYF. The full variable domain, in which reference TRBV25-1 and TRBJ2-4 provide the parts outside the CDR3, is EADIYQTPRYLVIGTGKKITLECSQTMGHDKMYWYQQDPGMELHLIHYSYGVNSTEKGDLSSESTVSRIRTEHFPLTLESARPSHTSQYLCASSAWLGIQYFGAGTRLSVL.

Concerning this clonotype: One junction end does not reproduce the germline sequence, and a read error may be involved. The chain has TRBV5-1 and TRBJ2-2; D possibly corresponds to TRBD2 (6 bases). This CDR3 is 14 amino acids long. CDR1 is SGHRS and CDR2 is YFSETQ in the germline V gene. The CDR3 bases are TGCGCCAGCTCGACAGTGGCGAACACGGGGGACCTGTTTTTT. Translation: CASSTVANTGDLFF.

By share, this clonotype counts as medium-sized. This chain links TRBV6-2 or TRBV6-3 with TRBJ2-7; D is undetermined. V lost 7 bases and J 3 bases, leaving 13 bases between the germline ends. The CDR3 length is 13 residues. The V gene's germline CDR1 is MNHEY and CDR2 SVGEGT. CDR3 sequence: CASTFGSYYEQYF. The CDR3 DNA follows: TGTGCCAGCACCTTTGGGTCTTACTACGAGCAGTACTTC.

Comments on this clonotype: The missing conserved phenylalanine or tryptophan at the end of this CDR3 makes a read error likely. CDR3 nucleotide sequence: TGCAGTGCCAGATTGGCGAGGCCCATCGACACTGAAGCTTTCCTT. It yields the protein CSARLARPIDTEAFL. V gene TRBV20-1 combines with J gene TRBJ1-1; no clear D. V was shortened by 6 bases and J by 3 bases, with 20 bases between the two germline ends. This CDR3 is 15 amino acids long. Germline values: CDR1 DFQATT, CDR2 SNEGSKA (reference sequence).

As for this clonotype: An end of the junction differs from the germline gene, which may be a read error. The V gene is TRBV12-3 or TRBV12-4, the J gene TRBJ2-7; D gene unclear. This CDR3 spans 13 amino acids. CDR3 sequence reads: CASSKTPTYEQYF. The CDR3 nucleotides read TGTGCCAGCAGCAAAACTCCTACCTATGAGCAGTACTTC.

This chain's CDR3 is CDITHDTQYF. The CDR3, as DNA: TGTGACATCACACACGATACGCAGTATTTT. This chain uses TRBV6-1 with TRBJ2-3, with D hard to call. Germline CDR1 and CDR2: MNHNS and SASEGT. CDR3 length equals 10 residues.

In its sample, this clonotype was seen many times. V usage is TRBV18 and J usage is TRBJ1-1; 7 positions match TRBD1. The CDR3 is 18 residues long. Germline trimming cut 0 bases from V and 5 bases from J; bases unmatched to any gene: 15. Germline assignment: CDR1 KGHSH and CDR2 LQKENI. The CDR3 bases are TGTGCCAGCTCACCACCGAACAGGGGTCTGAGAGGGAGGACTGAAGCTTTCTTT. Amino acid sequence: CASSPPNRGLRGRTEAFF.

This clonotype was detected many times. The gene calls are TRBV6-2 or TRBV6-3 and TRBJ1-4; perhaps TRBD1 as D (5 bases). CDR3 size: 15 residues. Germline V CDR1 and CDR2: MNHEY, SVGEGT. Trimming cost V 3 bases and J 3 bases, with 11 bases left between them. The CDR3 protein is CASSYGAGANEKLFF. The CDR3 nucleotides are TGTGCCAGCAGTTATGGGGCAGGAGCTAATGAAAAACTGTTTTTT.

This clonotype has a single count. At one of its ends the junction is not consistent with the germline gene, which may arise from a read error. The V call is TRBV12-3 or TRBV12-4, the J call TRBJ2-6, with D possibly called TRBD1 or TRBD2 (5 bases each). The CDR3 is 16 amino acids. The CDR3 region has the DNA TGTGCCAGCAGTGCGGGCAGTAACCCTGGGGCCACCGTCCTGACTTTC. It encodes CASSAGSNPGATVLTF.

This clonotype was recorded many times. The chain has TRBV10-3 and TRBJ2-5; possible D gene TRBD1, 5 bases. This CDR3 contains 13 residues. Trimming took 10 bases from V and 3 from J, leaving 15 bases between them. Germline CDR1 is ENHRY and CDR2 is SYGVKD. CDR3 sequence: CATLTQGKETQYF. As DNA, the CDR3 is TGTGCCACCTTGACTCAGGGAAAAGAGACCCAGTACTTC.

To note about this clonotype: The CDR3 ends on some other residue instead of the conserved phenylalanine or tryptophan, so this is likely a read error. The genes are TRBV29-1 and TRBJ2-3; D not resolved. This CDR3 has 10 residues. Trimming cost V 5 bases and J 8 bases, with 8 bases left between them. Per germline, CDR1 SQVTM and CDR2 ANQGSEA. The DNA for the CDR3 is TGCAGCGTTTATGCCCCTACGCAGTATTAT. It is translated as CSVYAPTQYY.

As for this clonotype: One junction end disagrees with the germline gene, perhaps due to a read error. The J gene is TRBJ1-5, the V gene TRBV6-1; the D is unclear. Germline CDR1 and CDR2: MNHNS and SASEGT. The length of the CDR3 is 14 residues. For the CDR3, the DNA is TGTGCCAACAGTGAATTACTAAGCAATCAGCCCCAGCATTTT. Translating gives CANSELLSNQPQHF.

A note on this clonotype: Given the absence of the conserved phenylalanine or tryptophan at the CDR3 end, a read error is likely. Because the CDR3's place on the DNA is in doubt, the DNA is left out and the CDR3 is given as listed by TCRdb. This sequence joins TRBV6-2 or TRBV6-3 and TRBJ2-1; TRBD2 is the table's D call, not checked against the DNA. Germline lookup yields CDR1 MNHEY and CDR2 SVGEGT. The CDR3 is 15 amino acids in total, end residues counted. CDR3 loop: CARSPGLAGVNEQSL.

This clonotype was detected once. The chain is built from TRBV4-1 and TRBJ2-3; a possible D gene is TRBD2 (6 bases). The CDR3 has 15 amino acids. Germline V gene data show CDR1 as MGHRA and CDR2 as YSYEKL. V dropped 1 base and J dropped 6 bases, with 14 bases sitting between them. CDR3 protein: CASSQAGTEGDTQYF. The CDR3 DNA sequence: TGCGCCAGCAGCCAAGCGGGAACGGAGGGGGATACGCAGTATTTT.

Remarks on this clonotype: Lacking the conserved final phenylalanine or tryptophan, this CDR3 likely reflects a read error. The chain couples TRBV12-3 or TRBV12-4 to TRBJ2-2; TRBD1 agrees at 7 bases. V lost 10 bases, J lost 8 bases, and 10 bases stayed unmatched. The CDR3 runs to 13 residues. The CDR3 nucleotides read TGTGCCAACAGACGACAGGGTACAGGGGAGCTGTTTTAT. Protein: CANRRQGTGELFY.

This clonotype came up once. One end of the junction is discordant with germline, which a read error may explain. The V gene is TRBV4-2, the J gene TRBJ2-2; possibly TRBD2 for D (5 bases). Per germline, CDR1 LGHNA and CDR2 YNFKEQ. The CDR3 is 17 residues long. This chain's CDR3 is CASSQDLVTFDAGELFF. CDR3 DNA sequence: TGTGCCAGCAGCCAAGATTTGGTGACTTTCGACGCCGGGGAGCTATTTTTT.

The rearrangement uses TRBV6-5 and TRBJ2-7, with 9 bases aligning to TRBD2. The CDR3 extends over 15 amino acids. With 2 bases clipped from V and 12 bases from J, the junction kept 14 bases outside the gene matches. Germline V gives CDR1 MNHEY, CDR2 SVGAGI. The CDR3 reads CASSYEAGGAYELYF. CDR3 DNA sequence: TGTGCCAGCAGTTACGAGGCGGGGGGGGCCTACGAACTGTACTTC.